The T cell receptor (beta chain) described here comes from a study of T cell responses to AZD1222 COVID-19 vaccine. Points from the study as a whole: Epitopes outside B.1.351 and B.1.1.7 mutated regions reportedly drew nearly half of spike TCRs. A rise in Spike-specific TCR breadth and depth followed two AZD1222 doses.

Produced via immunoSEQ multiplex PCR; TCRdb's table is partial and in-frame only. Among roughly 81,000 clones listed, about 87% were seen once. Comment on this clone: The antigen is unknown.

The sequence was collected from an adult in good health. Material: peripheral blood, obtained on day 0 of AZD1222 vaccination.

This chain's CDR3 is CASSPRGGLSYEQYF. The CDR3 coding sequence is TGTGCCAGCAGCCCGAGGGGCGGGCTGTCCTACGAGCAGTACTTC. This chain links TRBV7-8 with TRBJ2-7, with D perhaps assigned TRBD1 or TRBD2 (5 bases each). CDR3 size: 15 residues. V was shortened by 5 bases and J by 1 base, with 15 bases between the two germline ends. Germline V gene data show CDR1 as SGHVS and CDR2 as FQNEAQ.